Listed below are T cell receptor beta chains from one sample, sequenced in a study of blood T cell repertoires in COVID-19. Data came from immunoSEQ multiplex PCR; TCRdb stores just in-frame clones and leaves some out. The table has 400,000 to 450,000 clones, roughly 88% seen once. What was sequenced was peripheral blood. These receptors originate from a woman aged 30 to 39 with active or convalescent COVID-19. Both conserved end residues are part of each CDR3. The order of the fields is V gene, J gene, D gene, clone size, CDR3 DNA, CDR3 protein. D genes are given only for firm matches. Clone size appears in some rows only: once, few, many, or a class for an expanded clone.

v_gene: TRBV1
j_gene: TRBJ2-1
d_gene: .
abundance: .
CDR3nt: TGCACCAGCAGCCGCCGAGTCCTGGAAGGGGGCAATGAGCAGTTCTTC
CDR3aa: CTSSRRVLEGGNEQFF

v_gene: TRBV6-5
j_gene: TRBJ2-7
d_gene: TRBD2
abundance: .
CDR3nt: TGTGCCAGCCGAGCGGGGTTGACCTACGAGCAGTACTTC
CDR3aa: CASRAGLTYEQYF

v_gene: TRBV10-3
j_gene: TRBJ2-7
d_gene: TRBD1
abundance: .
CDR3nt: TGTGCCATCAGTGACCCCAGACAGGGGTTAATATCCTACGAGCAGTACTTC
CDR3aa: CAISDPRQGLISYEQYF

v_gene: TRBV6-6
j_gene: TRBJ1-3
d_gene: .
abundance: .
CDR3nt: TGTGCCAGCAGTCGACCCGGGGGTTCCGACTCTTACTCTGGAAACACCATATATTTT
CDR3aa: CASSRPGGSDSYSGNTIYF

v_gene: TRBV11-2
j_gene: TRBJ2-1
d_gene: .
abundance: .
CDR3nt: TGTGCCAGCAGCCCTCCCGCTACCTCCTACAATGAGCAGTTCTTC
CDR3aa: CASSPPATSYNEQFF

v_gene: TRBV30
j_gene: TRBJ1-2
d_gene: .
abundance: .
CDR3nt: TGTGCCTGGAGTGTTGGCAGGGGATCGTATGGCTACACCTTC
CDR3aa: CAWSVGRGSYGYTF

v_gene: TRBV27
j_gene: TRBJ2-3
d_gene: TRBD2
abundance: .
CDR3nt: TGTGCCAGCAGTACCGACGTGGGACTACTGGCAGATACGCAGTATTTT
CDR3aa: CASSTDVGLLADTQYF

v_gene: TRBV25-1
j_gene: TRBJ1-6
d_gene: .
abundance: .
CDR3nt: TGTGCCAGCGGACAGCTAATTAATTCACCCCTCCACTTT
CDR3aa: CASGQLINSPLHF

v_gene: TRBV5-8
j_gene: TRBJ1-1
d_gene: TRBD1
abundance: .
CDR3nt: TGTGCCAGCAGCTTGGAGAAGGGGGCCGTGAACACTGAAGCTTTCTTT
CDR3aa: CASSLEKGAVNTEAFF

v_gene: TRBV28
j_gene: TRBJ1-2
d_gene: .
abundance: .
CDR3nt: TGTGCCAGCAACGACGGGGGTGGAGTATCATCTGGCTATGGCTACACCTTC
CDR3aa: CASNDGGGVSSGYGYTF

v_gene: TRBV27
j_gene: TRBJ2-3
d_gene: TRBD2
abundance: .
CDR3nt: TGTGCCAGCAGTTATACCGCGACTAGCCGATTCACAGATACGCAGTATTTT
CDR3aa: CASSYTATSRFTDTQYF

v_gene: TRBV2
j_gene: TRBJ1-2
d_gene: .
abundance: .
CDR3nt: TGTGCCAGCAGAGATCGTACAGGGATTTATGGCTACACCTTC
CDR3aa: CASRDRTGIYGYTF

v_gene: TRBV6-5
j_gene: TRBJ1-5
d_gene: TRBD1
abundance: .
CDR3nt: TGTGCCAGCAGCTTGGACAGGTTTAGCAATCAGCCCCAGCATTTT
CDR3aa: CASSLDRFSNQPQHF

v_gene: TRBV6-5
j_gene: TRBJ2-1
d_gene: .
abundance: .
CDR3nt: TGTGCCAGCAGGCTAGTTAATGAGCAGTTCTTC
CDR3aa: CASRLVNEQFF

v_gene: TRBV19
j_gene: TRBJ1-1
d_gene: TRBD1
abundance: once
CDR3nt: TGTGCCAGTAGTGCCGTTGGGCGAGACAGGGGGATGAACACTGAAGCTTTCTTT
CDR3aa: CASSAVGRDRGMNTEAFF

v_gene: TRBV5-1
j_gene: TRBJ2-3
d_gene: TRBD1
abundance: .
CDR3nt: TGCGCCAGCAGCTTGGAACAGGGGCGAGGAGATACGCAGTATTTT
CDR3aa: CASSLEQGRGDTQYF

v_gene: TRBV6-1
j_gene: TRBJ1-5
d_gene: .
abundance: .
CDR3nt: TGTGCCAGCAGTGAACCAGGGCGCAATCAGCCCCAGCATTTT
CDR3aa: CASSEPGRNQPQHF

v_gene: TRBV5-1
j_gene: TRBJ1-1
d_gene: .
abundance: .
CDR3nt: TGCGCCAGCAGCTTGGGGACTTGGGAGGGGCGAGGGACTGAAGCTTTCTTT
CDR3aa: CASSLGTWEGRGTEAFF

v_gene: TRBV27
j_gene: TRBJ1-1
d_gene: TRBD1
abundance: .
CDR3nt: TGTGCCAGCAGTTCCCGACAGGGGGGGACTGAAGCTTTCTTT
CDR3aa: CASSSRQGGTEAFF

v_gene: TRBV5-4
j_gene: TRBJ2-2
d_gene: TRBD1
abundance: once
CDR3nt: TGTGCCAGCAGCTTGAAGGCAGGGGGATCCACCGGGGAGCTGTTTTTT
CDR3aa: CASSLKAGGSTGELFF

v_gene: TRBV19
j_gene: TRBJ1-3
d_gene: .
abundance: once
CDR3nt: TGTGCCAGTACCTCGGGAAACACCATATATTTT
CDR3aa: CASTSGNTIYF

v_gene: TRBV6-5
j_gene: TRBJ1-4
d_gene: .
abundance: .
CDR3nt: TGTGCCAGCAGGGGGGCCGCGGATGAAAAACTGTTTTTT
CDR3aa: CASRGAADEKLFF

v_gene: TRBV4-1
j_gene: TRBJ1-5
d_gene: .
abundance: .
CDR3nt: TGCGCCAGCAGCCTAACTTCGGGTGCGGTAGGTAGCAATCAGCCCCAGCATTTT
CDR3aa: CASSLTSGAVGSNQPQHF

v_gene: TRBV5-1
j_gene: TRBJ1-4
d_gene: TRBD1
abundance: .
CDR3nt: TGCGCCAGCAGCTTGGGGCAGGGGGCGAGTAATGAAAAACTGTTTTTT
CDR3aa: CASSLGQGASNEKLFF

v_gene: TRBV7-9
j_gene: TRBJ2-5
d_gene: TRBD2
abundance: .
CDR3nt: TGTGCCAGCAGCTTAGGGGGACTAGCGGGACAAGAGACCCAGTACTTC
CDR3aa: CASSLGGLAGQETQYF

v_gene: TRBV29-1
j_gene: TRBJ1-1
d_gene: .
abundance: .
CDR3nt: TGCAGTGGGGAGGGGATTAGGGAGAGGGCTGAAGCTTTCTTT
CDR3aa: CSGEGIRERAEAFF

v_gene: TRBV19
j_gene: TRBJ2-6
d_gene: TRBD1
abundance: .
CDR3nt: TGTGCCAGTAGTATACCGACAGGGCCACCTGGGGCCAACGTCCTGACTTTC
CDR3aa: CASSIPTGPPGANVLTF

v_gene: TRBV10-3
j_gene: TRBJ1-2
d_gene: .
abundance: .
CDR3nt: TGTGCCATCAGTGCACCAAGACAAGGCGGGAACTATGGCTACACCTTC
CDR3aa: CAISAPRQGGNYGYTF

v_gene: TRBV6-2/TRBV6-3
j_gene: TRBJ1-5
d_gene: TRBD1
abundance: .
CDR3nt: TGTGCCAGCAGTAGTCTTCGTCGGACAGGGGTAGGGCGCGGTCCTCAGCCCCAGCATTTT
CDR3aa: CASSSLRRTGVGRGPQPQHF

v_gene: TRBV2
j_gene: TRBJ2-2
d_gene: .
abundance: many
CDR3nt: TGTGCCAGCAGACCCCGGAGTTCCCTACACACCGGGGAGCTGTTTTTT
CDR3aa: CASRPRSSLHTGELFF

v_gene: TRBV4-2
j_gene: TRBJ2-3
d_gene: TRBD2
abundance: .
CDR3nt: TGTGCCAGCAGCCAAGATCCCACCTCTGCGGGAGGGCCGGATACGCAGTATTTT
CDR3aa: CASSQDPTSAGGPDTQYF

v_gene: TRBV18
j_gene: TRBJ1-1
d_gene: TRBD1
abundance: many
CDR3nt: TGTGCCAGCTCACCACAGGGGGCAATTGAAGCTTTCTTT
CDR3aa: CASSPQGAIEAFF

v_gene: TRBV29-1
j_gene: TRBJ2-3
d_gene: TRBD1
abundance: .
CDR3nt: TGCAGCGTTTCCTTGGACAGGGTCGCAGATACGCAGTATTTT
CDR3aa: CSVSLDRVADTQYF

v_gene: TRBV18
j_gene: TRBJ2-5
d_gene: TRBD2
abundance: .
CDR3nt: TGTGCCAGCTCACCGGCACGACTAGCGGGGCAAGAGACCCAGTACTTC
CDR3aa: CASSPARLAGQETQYF

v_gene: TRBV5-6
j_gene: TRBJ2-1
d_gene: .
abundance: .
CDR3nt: TGTGCCAGCAGCTTGGCGGGGACTTTCAGCTCCTACAATGAGCAGTTCTTC
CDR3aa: CASSLAGTFSSYNEQFF

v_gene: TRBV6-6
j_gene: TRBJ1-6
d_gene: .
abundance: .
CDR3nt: TGTGCCAGCAGTTACTCAGCCACGTCCGGTTCACCCCTCCACTTT
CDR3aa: CASSYSATSGSPLHF

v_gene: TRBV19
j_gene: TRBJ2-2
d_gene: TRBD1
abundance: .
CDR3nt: TGTGCCAGTTCCCAGGGGGCGACCACCGGGGAGCTGTTTTTT
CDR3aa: CASSQGATTGELFF

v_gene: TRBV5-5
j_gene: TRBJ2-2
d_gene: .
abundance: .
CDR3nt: TGTGCCAGCAGCTTGATTGTAACCGGGGAGCTGTTTTTT
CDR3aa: CASSLIVTGELFF

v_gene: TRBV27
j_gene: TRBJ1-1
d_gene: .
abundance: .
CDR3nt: TGTGCCAGCAGTCACGGGGGCACTGAAGCTTTCTTT
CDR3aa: CASSHGGTEAFF

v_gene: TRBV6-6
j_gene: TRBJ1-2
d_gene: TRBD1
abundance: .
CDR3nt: TGTGCCAGCAGCCGATTTTGGGGTCGGGACAGCAATAACTATGGCTACACCTTC
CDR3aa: CASSRFWGRDSNNYGYTF

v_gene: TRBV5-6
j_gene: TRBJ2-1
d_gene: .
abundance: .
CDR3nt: TGTGCCAGCAGCCCTACGCCGGGAAACCCCGCTGAGCAGTTCTTC
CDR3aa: CASSPTPGNPAEQFF

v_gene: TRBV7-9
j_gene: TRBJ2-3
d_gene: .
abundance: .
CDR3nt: TGTGCCAGCAGCTTAGCCCAGGGCGCCAGCACAGATACGCAGTATTTT
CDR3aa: CASSLAQGASTDTQYF

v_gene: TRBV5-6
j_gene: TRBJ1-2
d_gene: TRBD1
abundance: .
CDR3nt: TGTGCCAGCAGCAGGGGACAGGGATTCAGAGGCTACACCTTC
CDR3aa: CASSRGQGFRGYTF

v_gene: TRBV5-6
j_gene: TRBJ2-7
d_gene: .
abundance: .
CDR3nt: TGTGCCAGCAGTAACACCGCAGGGATTTCCTACGAGCAGTACTTC
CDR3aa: CASSNTAGISYEQYF

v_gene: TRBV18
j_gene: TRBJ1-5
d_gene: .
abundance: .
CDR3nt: TGTGCCAGCTCTCCGGAGGGCAGAACAACGGATCAGCCCCAGCATTTT
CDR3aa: CASSPEGRTTDQPQHF

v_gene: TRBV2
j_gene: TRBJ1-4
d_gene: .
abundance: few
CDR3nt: TGTGCCAGCAGTGAAACCAGGGAAAAACTGTTTTTT
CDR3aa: CASSETREKLFF

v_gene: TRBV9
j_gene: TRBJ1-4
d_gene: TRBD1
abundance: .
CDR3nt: TGTGCCAGCAGCCCAGGACAGGGAGAGGGGAGAATTAACAAACTGTTTTTT
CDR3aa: CASSPGQGEGRINKLFF

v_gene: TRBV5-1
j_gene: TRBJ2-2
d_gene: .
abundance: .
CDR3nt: TGCGCCAGCAGCCTATACACCGGGGAGCTGTTTTTT
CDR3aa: CASSLYTGELFF

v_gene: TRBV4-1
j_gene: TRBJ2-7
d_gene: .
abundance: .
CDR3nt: TGCGCCAGCAGCCAAGCTGACAGGTCCTACGAGCAGTACTTC
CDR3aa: CASSQADRSYEQYF

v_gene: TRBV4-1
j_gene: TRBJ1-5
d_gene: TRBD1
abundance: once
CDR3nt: TGCGCCAGCAGCCAGGCGGGCAGGGGGAATCAGCCCCAGCATTTT
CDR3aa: CASSQAGRGNQPQHF

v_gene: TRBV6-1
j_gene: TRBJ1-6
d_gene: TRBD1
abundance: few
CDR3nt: TGTGCCAGCAGTGTCGACAGGGCAGTCTCCTATAATTCACCCCTCCACTTT
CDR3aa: CASSVDRAVSYNSPLHF

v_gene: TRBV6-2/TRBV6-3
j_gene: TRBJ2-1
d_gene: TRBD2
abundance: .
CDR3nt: TGTGCCAGCAGTAACCCATACACCGAGCTAGCGGGAGGGCCGGATGAGCAGTTCTTC
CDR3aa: CASSNPYTELAGGPDEQFF

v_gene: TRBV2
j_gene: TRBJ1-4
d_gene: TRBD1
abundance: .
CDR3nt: TGTGCCAGCAGAGCTACAGGGGTCGCGGATAAACTGTTTTTT
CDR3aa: CASRATGVADKLFF

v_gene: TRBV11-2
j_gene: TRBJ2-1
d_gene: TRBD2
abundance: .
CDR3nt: TGTGCCAGCAGCTCCCCGGGGGGGAGTGGCAATGAGCAGTTCTTC
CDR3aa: CASSSPGGSGNEQFF

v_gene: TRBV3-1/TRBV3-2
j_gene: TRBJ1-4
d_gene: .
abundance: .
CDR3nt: TGTGCCAGCAGCCGACGACTTAATGAAAAACTGTTTTTT
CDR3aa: CASSRRLNEKLFF

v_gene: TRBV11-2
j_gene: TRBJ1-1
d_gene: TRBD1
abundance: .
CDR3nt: TGTGCCAGCAGCTTAGGGGAATTCGACAGGGGCGCCTGGAGAACTGAAGCTTTCTTT
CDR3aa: CASSLGEFDRGAWRTEAFF

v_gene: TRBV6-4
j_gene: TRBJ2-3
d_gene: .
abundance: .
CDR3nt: TGTGCCAGCAGTGACGGGCCAAACACAGATACGCAGTATTTT
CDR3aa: CASSDGPNTDTQYF